This T cell receptor (beta chain) was sequenced during a study of memory CD4+ T cells and cytomegalovirus serostatus. Concerning this clone itself: Its matching antigen is unknown.

Study-level findings and limits: CD4+ memory repertoires contained 67 of 164 reported CMV TCRbeta sequences. The CMV-associated TCR signature appears largely within the CD4+ memory repertoire.

Repertoires were generated with immunoSEQ multiplex PCR, while TCRdb's copy carries only in-frame clones and drops some. The sample comprises around 33,000 clones, about 75% of which are singletons, and 0.63% rests with the top ten. The sort gate was single viable CD3+CD4+CD8-CD45RO+ cells for memory CD4+ T cells. Serostatus was set by detecting CMV pp150, pp28, p38, p52 IgG. The V gene's germline CDR1 is MNHNS and CDR2 SASEGT. Losses at the gene ends were 7 bases for V and 5 bases for J; bases not matched to a gene: 4. The CDR3 contains 13 residues. The source of this sequence is an adult in good health and CMV-seronegative. Some clones in this sample may be carry-over from other donors' samples. Sequenced: memory CD4+ T cells from blood. This chain links TRBV6-1 with TRBJ1-2, with 10 bases that match TRBD1. CDR3 nucleotide sequence: TGTGCCAGCACCGGGACAGGGGCTTATGGCTACACCTTC. Its protein product is CASTGTGAYGYTF.